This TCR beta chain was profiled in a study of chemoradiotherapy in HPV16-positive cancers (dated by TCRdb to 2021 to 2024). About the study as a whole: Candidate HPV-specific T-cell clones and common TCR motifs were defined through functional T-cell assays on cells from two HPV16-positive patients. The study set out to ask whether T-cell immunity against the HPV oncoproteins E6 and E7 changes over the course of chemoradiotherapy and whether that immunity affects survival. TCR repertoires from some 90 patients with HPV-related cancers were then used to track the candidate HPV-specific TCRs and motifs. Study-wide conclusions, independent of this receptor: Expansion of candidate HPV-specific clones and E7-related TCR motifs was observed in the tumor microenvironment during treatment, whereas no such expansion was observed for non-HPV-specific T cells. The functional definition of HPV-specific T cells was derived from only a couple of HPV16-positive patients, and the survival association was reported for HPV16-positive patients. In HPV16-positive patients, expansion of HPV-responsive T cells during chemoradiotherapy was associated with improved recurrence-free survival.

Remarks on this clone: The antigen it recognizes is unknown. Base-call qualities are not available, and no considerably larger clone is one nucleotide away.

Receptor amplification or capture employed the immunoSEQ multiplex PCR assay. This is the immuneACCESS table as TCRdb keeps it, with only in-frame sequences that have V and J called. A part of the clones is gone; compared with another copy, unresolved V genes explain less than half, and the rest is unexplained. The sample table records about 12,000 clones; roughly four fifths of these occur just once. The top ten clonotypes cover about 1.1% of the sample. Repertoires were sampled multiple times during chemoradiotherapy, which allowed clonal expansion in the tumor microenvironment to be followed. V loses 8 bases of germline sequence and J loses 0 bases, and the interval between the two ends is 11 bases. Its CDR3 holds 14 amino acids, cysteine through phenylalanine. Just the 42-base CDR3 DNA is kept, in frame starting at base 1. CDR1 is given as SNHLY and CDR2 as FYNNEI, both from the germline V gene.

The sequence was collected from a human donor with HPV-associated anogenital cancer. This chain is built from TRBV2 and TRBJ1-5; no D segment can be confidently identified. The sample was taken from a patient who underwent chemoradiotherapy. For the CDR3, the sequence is CASETGNSNQPQHF. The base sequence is TGTGCCAGCGAGACTGGGAATAGCAATCAGCCCCAGCATTTT.